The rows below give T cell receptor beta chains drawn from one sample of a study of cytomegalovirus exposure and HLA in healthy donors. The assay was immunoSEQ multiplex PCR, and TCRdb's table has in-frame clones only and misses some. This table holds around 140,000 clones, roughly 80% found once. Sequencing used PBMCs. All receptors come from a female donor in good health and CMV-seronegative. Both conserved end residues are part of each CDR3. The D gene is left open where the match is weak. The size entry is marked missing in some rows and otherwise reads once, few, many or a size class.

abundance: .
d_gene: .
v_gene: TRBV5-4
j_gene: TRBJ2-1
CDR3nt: TGTGCCAGCAGCAAAAGCGGGCGCTCCTACAATGAGCAGTTCTTC
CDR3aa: CASSKSGRSYNEQFF

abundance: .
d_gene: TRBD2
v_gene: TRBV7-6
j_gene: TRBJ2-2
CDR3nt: TGTGCCAGCAGCTTAGAAATACTAGCGGGAGGCCTCACCGGGGAGCTGTTTTTT
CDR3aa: CASSLEILAGGLTGELFF

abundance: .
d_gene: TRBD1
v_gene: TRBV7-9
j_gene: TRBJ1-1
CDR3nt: TGTGCCAGCAGATCGGACAGGGGCTCTGAAGCTTTCTTT
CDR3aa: CASRSDRGSEAFF

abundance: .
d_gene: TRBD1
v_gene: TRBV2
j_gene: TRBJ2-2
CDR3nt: TGTGCCAGCAGTGGACAGGGATTGAGCACCGGGGAGCTGTTTTTT
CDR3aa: CASSGQGLSTGELFF

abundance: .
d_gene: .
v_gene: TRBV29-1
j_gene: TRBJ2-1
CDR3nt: TGCAGCGGAGGAGGGAATGAGCAGTTCTTC
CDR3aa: CSGGGNEQFF

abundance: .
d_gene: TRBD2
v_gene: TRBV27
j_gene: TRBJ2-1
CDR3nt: TGTGCCAGTTCTTCCGGGACTAGCGGGGCCAAGGAGCAGTTCTTC
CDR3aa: CASSSGTSGAKEQFF

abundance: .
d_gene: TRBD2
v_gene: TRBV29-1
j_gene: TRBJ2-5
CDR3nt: TGCAGCGTTGATATAGCGGGAGTGCAAGAGACCCAGTACTTC
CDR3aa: CSVDIAGVQETQYF

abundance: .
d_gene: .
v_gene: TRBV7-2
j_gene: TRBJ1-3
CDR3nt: TGTGCCAGCAGTTTTAAAGGGGGAAGGGGAAACACCATATATTTT
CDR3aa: CASSFKGGRGNTIYF

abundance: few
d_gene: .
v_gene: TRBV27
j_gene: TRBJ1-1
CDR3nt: TGTGCCAGCAGTTTATACAGGGATACTGAAGCTTTCTTT
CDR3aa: CASSLYRDTEAFF

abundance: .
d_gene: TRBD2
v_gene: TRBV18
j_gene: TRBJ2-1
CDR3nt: TGTGCCAGCTCACCACTTCAAGCGGGAGGCCTCAATGAGCAGTTCTTC
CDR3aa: CASSPLQAGGLNEQFF

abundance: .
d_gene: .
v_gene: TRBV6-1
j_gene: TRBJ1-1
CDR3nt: TGTGCCAGTTGGGGGGGGGCCATGAACACTGAAGCTTTCTTT
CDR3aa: CASWGGAMNTEAFF